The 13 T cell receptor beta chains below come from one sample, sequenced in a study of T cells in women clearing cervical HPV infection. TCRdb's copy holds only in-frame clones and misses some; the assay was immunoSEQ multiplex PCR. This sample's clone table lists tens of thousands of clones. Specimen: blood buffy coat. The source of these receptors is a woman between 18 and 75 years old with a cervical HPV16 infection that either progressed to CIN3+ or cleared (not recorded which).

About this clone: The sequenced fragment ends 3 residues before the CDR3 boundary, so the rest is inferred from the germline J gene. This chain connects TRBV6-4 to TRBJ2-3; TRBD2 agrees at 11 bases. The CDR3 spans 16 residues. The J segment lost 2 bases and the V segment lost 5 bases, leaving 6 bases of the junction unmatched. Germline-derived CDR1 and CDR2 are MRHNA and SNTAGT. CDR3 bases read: TGTGCCAGCAGTCCTGATAGCGGGGGGGCCACAGATACG. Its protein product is CASSPDSGGATDT. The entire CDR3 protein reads CASSPDSGGATDTQYF.

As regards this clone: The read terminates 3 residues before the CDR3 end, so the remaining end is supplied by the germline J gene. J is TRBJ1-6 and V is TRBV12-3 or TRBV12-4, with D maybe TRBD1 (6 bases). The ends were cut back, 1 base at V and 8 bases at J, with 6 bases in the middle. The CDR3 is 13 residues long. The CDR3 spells CASSLGGHSPLHF. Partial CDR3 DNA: TGTGCCAGCAGTTTAGGGGGGCATTCACCC.

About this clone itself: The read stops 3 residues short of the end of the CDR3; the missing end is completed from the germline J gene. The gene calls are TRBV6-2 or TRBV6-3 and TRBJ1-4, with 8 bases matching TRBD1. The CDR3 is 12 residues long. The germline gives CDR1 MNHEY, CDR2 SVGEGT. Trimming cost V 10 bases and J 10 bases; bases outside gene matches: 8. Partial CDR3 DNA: TGTGCCACCCTCAGACAGGGGAGAAAA. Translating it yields CATLRQGRK. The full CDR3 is CATLRQGRKLFF.

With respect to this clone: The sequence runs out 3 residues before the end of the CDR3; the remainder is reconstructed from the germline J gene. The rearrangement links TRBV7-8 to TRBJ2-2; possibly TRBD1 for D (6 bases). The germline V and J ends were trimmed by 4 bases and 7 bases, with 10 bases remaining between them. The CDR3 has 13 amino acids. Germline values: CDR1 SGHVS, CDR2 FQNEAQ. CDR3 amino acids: CASSSRGIGELFF. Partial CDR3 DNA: TGTGCCAGCAGCTCGAGGGGGATCGGGGAG.

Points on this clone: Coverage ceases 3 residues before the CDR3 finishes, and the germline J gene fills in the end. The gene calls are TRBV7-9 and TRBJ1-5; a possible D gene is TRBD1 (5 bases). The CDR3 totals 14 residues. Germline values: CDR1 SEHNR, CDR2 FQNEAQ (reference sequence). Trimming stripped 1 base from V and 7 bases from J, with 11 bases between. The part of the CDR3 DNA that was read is TGTGCCAGCAGCTTAGTCGGGGGAGGCCAGCCC. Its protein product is CASSLVGGGQP. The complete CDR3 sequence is CASSLVGGGQPQHF.

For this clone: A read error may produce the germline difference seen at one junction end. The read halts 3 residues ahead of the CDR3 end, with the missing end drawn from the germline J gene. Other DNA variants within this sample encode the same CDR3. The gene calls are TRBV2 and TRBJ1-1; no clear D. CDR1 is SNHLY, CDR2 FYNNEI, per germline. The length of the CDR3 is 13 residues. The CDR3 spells CASSEGGFSEAFF. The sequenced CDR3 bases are TGTGCCAGCAGTGAAGGAGGGTTTTCTGAG. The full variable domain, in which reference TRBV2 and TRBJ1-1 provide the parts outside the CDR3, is EPEVTQTPSHQVTQMGQEVILRCVPISNHLYFYWYRQILGQKVEFLVSFYNNEISEKSEIFDDQFSVERPDGSNFTLKIRSTKLEDSAMYFCASSEGGFSEAFFGQGTRLTVV.

This CDR3 is CASSAWGLAGGPETQYF. The sequenced part of the CDR3 DNA is TGTGCCAGCAGCGCGTGGGGACTAGCGGGGGGGCCGGAGACG. The rearrangement uses TRBV7-6 and TRBJ2-3; 16 bases are shared with TRBD2. The CDR3 is cut off 3 residues early in the read; its end comes from the germline J gene. CDR3 length equals 17 residues. CDR1 and CDR2 (germline): SGHVS, FNYEAQ.

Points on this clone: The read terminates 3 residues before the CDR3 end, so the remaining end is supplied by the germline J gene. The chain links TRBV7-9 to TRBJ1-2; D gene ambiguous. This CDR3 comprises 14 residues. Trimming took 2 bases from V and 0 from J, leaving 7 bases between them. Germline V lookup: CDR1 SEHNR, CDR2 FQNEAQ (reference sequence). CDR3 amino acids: CASSLKQSNYGYTF. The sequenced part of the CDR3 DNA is TGTGCCAGCAGCTTAAAACAGTCTAACTATGGC.

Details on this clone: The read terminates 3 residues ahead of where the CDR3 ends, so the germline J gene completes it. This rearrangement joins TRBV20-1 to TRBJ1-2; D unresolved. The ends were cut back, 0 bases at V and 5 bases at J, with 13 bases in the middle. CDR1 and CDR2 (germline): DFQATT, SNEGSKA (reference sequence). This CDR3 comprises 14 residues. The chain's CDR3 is CSAREHFRLYGYTF. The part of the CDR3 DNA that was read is TGCAGTGCTAGAGAGCATTTCCGGTTGTATGGC.

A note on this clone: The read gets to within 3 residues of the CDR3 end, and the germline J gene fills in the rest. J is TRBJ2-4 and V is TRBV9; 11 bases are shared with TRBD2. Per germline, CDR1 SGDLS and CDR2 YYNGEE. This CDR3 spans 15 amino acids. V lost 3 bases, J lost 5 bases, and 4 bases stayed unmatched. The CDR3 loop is CASSGSGGAQNIQYF. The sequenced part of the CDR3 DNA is TGTGCCAGCAGCGGTAGCGGGGGGGCCCAAAACATT.

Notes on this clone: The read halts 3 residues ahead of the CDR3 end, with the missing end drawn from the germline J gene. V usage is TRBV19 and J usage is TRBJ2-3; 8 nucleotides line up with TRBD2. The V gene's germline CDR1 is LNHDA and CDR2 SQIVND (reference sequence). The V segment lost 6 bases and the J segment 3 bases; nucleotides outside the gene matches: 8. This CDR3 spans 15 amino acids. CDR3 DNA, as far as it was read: TGTGCCAGTAGAGCCCTCCGGGGGGGGACAGATACG. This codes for CASRALRGGTDT. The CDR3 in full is CASRALRGGTDTQYF.

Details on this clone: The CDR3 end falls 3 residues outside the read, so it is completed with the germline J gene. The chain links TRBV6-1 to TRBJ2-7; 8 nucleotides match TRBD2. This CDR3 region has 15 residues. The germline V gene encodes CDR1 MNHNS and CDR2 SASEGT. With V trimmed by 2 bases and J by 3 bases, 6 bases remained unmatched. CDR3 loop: CASSEIRGGHYEQYF. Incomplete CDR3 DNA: TGTGCCAGCAGTGAAATCCGCGGGGGGCACTACGAG.

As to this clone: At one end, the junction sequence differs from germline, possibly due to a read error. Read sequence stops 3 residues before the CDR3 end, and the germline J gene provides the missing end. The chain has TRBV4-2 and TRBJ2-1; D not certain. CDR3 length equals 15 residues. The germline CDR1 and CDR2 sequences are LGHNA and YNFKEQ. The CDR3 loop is CASSQDEAGYNEQFF. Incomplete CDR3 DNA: TGCGCCAGCAGCCAAGATGAAGCTGGCTACAATGAG.